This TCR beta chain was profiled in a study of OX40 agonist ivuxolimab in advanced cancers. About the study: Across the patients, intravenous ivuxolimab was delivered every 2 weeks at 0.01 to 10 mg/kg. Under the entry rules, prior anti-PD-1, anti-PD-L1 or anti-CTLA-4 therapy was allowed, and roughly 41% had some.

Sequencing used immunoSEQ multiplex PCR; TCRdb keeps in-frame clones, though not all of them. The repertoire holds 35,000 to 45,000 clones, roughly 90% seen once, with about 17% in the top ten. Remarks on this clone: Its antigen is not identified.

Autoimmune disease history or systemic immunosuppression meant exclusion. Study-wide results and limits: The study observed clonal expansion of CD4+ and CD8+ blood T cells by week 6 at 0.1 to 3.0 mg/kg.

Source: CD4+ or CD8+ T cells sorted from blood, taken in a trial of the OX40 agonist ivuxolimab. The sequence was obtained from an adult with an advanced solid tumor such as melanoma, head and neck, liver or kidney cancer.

CDR3 in DNA: TGCAGCGTTGAGGGGGGGGCCCGCTATGGCTACACCTTC. Protein sequence: CSVEGGARYGYTF. This sequence joins TRBV29-1 and TRBJ1-2; tentative D call: TRBD1 (6 bases). CDR1 is SQVTM, CDR2 ANQGSEA, per germline. Deletions cut 3 bases from V and 4 bases from J, with 12 bases between. The CDR3 consists of 13 residues.